These 5 T cell receptor beta chains were sequenced from one sample in a study of cytomegalovirus exposure and HLA in healthy donors (dated by TCRdb to between 2016 and 2019). The library was produced with the immunoSEQ multiplex PCR assay. A mixture of 60 forward primers for TCR Vbeta segments and 13 reverse primers for TCR Jbeta segments was used in the multiplex PCR. Here the immuneACCESS table is served through TCRdb, limited to in-frame sequences with V and J called. Missing clones are a known gap in these copies; in checked studies unresolved V genes cover under half, and the rest lacks a known reason. The sample includes about 160,000 clones, with around 78% observed a single time. The top ten clonotypes cover 1.5% to 1.9% of the sample. The sample comprised PBMCs. These receptors all come from a man in his forties in good health and CMV-seronegative.

CDR3 region: CASSTTGLDEQFF. The CDR3 DNA follows: TGTGCCAGCAGTACAACAGGGTTGGATGAGCAGTTCTTC. V gene TRBV6-5 combines with J gene TRBJ2-1, with D perhaps TRBD1 (6 bases). Germline CDR1 is MNHEY and CDR2 is SVGAGI. V shed 5 bases and J shed 8 bases, with 13 bases lying between them. CDR3 length: 13 residues.

The rearrangement links TRBV9 to TRBJ2-3; perhaps TRBD2 as D (6 bases). Germline CDR1 reads SGDLS; CDR2 reads YYNGEE. CDR3 length: 14 amino acids. V was clipped by 5 bases and J by 0 bases, with 10 bases between them. The CDR3 region is CASRRDSSTDTQYF. CDR3 nucleotides: TGTGCCAGCAGAAGGGACTCTAGCACAGATACGCAGTATTTT.

J is TRBJ2-3 and V is TRBV27, with TRBD1 matching over 7 bases. Per the germline V gene, CDR1 is MNHEY and CDR2 is SMNVEV (reference sequence). CDR3 length equals 18 residues. With V trimmed by 0 bases and J by 4 bases, 13 bases remained unmatched. As DNA, the CDR3 is TGTGCCAGCAGTTTATCTGCCCGGTCACAGGGGATATCAGATACGCAGTATTTT. It encodes CASSLSARSQGISDTQYF.

The CDR3 is CASNGMTDFSNQPQHF. For the CDR3, the DNA is TGCGCCAGCAACGGAATGACAGATTTTTCTAATCAGCCCCAGCATTTT. This chain links TRBV5-1 with TRBJ1-5, with D maybe TRBD1 (5 bases). This CDR3 region has 16 residues. Per germline, CDR1 SGHRS and CDR2 YFSETQ. The ends were cut back, 6 bases at V and 4 bases at J, with 20 bases in the middle.

CDR3 nucleotide sequence: TGTGCCAGCAGCTCAGGGGGATTGGCGGAGGGGTACCAAGAGACCCAGTACTTC. It translates to CASSSGGLAEGYQETQYF. The chain is built from TRBV7-2 and TRBJ2-5; possible D gene TRBD1, 7 bases. CDR1 SGHTA and CDR2 FQGNSA come from the germline V gene. Trimming left V 4 bases short and J 0 bases short, with 21 bases between. The CDR3 loop spans 18 amino acids.